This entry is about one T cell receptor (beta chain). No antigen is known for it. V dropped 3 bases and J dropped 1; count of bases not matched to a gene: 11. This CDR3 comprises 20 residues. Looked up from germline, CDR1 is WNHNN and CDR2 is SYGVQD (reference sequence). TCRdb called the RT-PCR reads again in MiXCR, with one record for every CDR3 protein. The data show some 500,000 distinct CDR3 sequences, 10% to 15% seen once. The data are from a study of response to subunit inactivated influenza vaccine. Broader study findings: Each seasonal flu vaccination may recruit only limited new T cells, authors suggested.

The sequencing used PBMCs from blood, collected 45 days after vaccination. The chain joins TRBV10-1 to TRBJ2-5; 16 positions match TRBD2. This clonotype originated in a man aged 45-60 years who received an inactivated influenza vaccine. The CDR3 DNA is TGCGCCAGCAGTGACACTCTCCCCGGGACTAGCGGGGGGGCCCAAGAGACCCAGTACTTC. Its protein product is CASSDTLPGTSGGAQETQYF.